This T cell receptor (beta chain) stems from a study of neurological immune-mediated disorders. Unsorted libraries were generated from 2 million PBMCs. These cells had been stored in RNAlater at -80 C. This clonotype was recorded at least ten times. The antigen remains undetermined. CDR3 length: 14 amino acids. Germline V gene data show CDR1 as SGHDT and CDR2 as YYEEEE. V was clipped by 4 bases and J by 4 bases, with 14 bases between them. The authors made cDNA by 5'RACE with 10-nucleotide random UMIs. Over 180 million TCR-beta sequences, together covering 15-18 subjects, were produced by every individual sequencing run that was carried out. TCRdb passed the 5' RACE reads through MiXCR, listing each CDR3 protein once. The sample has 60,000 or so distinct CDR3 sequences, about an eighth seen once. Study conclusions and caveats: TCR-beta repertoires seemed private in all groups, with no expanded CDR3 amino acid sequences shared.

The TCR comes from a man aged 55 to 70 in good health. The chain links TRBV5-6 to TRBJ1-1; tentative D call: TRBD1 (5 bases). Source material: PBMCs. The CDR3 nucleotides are TGTGCCAGCAGCGCCGGACGCGGGACCACTGAAGCTTTCTTT. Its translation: CASSAGRGTTEAFF.